These 9 T cell receptor beta chains originate from one sample sequenced in a study of cytomegalovirus exposure and HLA in healthy donors. Amplification used 60 Vbeta primers and 13 Jbeta primers. Method: immunoSEQ multiplex PCR; TCRdb's copy keeps in-frame clones and lacks some. The sample lists about 130,000 clones, around 70% occurring once. The sample taken for sequencing was PBMCs. The receptors were gathered from a middle-aged man in good health and CMV-seropositive.

The chain couples TRBV27 to TRBJ1-5; no clear D gene. V dropped 6 bases and J dropped 1 base, with 13 bases sitting between them. Germline lookup yields CDR1 MNHEY and CDR2 SMNVEV (reference sequence). This CDR3 has 15 amino acids. For the CDR3, the DNA is TGTGCCAGCAGCCGATATCGAGGCAGCAATCAGCCCCAGCATTTT. Translation gives CASSRYRGSNQPQHF.

This chain uses TRBV5-8 with TRBJ1-1; weak D call: TRBD1 (5 bases). The CDR3 extends over 13 amino acids. The germline gives CDR1 SGHTS, CDR2 YDEGEE. Trimming removed 4 bases at V and 1 base at J, with 8 bases between. The CDR3 is CASSVDRNTEAFF. For the CDR3, the DNA is TGTGCCAGCAGCGTTGACAGGAACACTGAAGCTTTCTTT.

V and J are TRBV7-6 and TRBJ2-7, with D unresolved. The V and J ends lost 5 bases and 2 bases respectively, with 10 bases between them. The CDR3 is 13 amino acids. The V gene's germline CDR1 is SGHVS and CDR2 FNYEAQ. CDR3 bases: TGTGCCAGCAGCCTCGCGAATACCTACGAGCAGTACTTC. This translates into CASSLANTYEQYF.

This chain uses TRBV2 with TRBJ2-2; TRBD2 matches at 11 bases. CDR3 size: 16 residues. Germline V CDR1 and CDR2: SNHLY, FYNNEI. The trim removed 4 bases at V and 4 bases at J, leaving 5 bases unmatched. CDR3 amino acids: CASSGGLAGGTGELFF. CDR3 coding DNA: TGTGCCAGCAGTGGGGGTCTAGCGGGGGGCACCGGGGAGCTGTTTTTT.

This clone showed up just once. The chain is built from TRBV6-6 and TRBJ1-4; 7 bases map to TRBD1. This CDR3 is 16 amino acids long. In germline, CDR1 is MNHNY, CDR2 SVGAGI (reference sequence). The V gene end was trimmed by 4 bases and the J gene end by 8 bases; junction bases not matched to a gene: 13. CDR3 DNA sequence: TGTGCCAGCAGTTGGAGAGCCACAGGGGCAGGCGAAAAACTGTTTTTT. Encoded protein: CASSWRATGAGEKLFF.

Turning to this clone: Other DNA sequences in the same sample also yield this CDR3. The chain couples TRBV27 to TRBJ2-5, with TRBD1 matching over 7 bases. Per germline, CDR1 MNHEY and CDR2 SMNVEV (reference sequence). The CDR3 sequence is 13 residues long. Germline trimming cut 4 bases from V and 2 bases from J; bases unmatched to any gene: 1. CDR3 DNA sequence: TGTGCCAGCAGTTGGGACAGACAAGAGACCCAGTACTTC. Amino acids: CASSWDRQETQYF.

As for this clone: The sample has other DNA sequences that encode this CDR3 too. The rearrangement joins TRBV4-2 to TRBJ2-1; TRBD2 is a possible D gene (6 bases). V lost 0 bases and J lost 4, with 13 bases in between. This CDR3 has 16 amino acids. Germline V lookup: CDR1 LGHNA, CDR2 YNFKEQ. CDR3 amino acids: CASSQDQRESYNEQFF. The CDR3 DNA reads as TGTGCCAGCAGCCAAGATCAACGGGAGTCGTACAATGAGCAGTTCTTC.

The CDR3 loop reads CASSWTGTEYF. The CDR3 nucleotides are TGTGCCAGCAGTTGGACAGGAACGGAGTATTTT. The J gene is TRBJ2-3, the V gene TRBV25-1, with 7 positions matching TRBD1. Per germline, CDR1 MGHDK and CDR2 SYGVNS. The CDR3 length is 11 residues. V gave up 5 bases and J gave up 13 bases; unmatched junction bases: 6.

V and J are TRBV7-2 and TRBJ2-4; D gene unclear. There are 13 residues in the CDR3. Trimming stripped 4 bases from V and 0 bases from J, with 4 bases between. Per the germline V gene, CDR1 is SGHTA and CDR2 is FQGNSA. DNA of the CDR3: TGTGCCAGCAGCTACGGAGCCAAAAACATTCAGTACTTC. Its protein product is CASSYGAKNIQYF.